This T cell receptor beta chain was retrieved from a study of Graves' ophthalmopathy and Graves' hyperthyroidism. Other autoimmune diseases, uncontrolled infections, pregnancy or lactation ruled patients out of participation. TCR beta CDR3 amplification used RNA transcripts. HTBI-primed RT-PCR formed the first round, and a multiplex PCR formed the second. Each CDR3 protein gets one entry after TCRdb re-called the multiplex PCR reads with MiXCR. The top ten clones hold around 10% of a sample with around 1.1 million distinct CDR3 sequences, about two fifths of them seen once. The CDR3 runs 14 residues. After removal of 6 bases from V and 6 bases from J, the junction contained 8 bases not matched to a gene. CDR1 is MNHNY and CDR2 is SVGAGI in the germline V gene (reference sequence). Study-wide results and caveats: For predicting ophthalmopathy progression, the model had roughly 70% sensitivity and roughly 72% specificity.

Ten or more counts support this clonotype. No antigen is known for it. The chain links TRBV6-6 to TRBJ2-7; TRBD2 matches at 10 bases. The sequenced sample consisted of peripheral blood or thyroid tissue (not recorded which). This TCR came from an adult man with Graves' hyperthyroidism. The CDR3 loop reads CASRRSSGRREQYF. The CDR3 DNA sequence: TGTGCCAGCAGACGCTCTAGCGGGAGACGCGAGCAGTACTTC.